A single sample gave rise to the 30 T cell receptor beta chains below, sequenced in a study of regulatory T cells in long-lasting Graves disease. Time point in this sample: newly diagnosed GD, antithyroid drugs for less than 3 months. The authors made the TCR library using RNA they extracted from PBMCs. TCR beta libraries were built with iRepertoire HTBI primers and Arm-PCR of CDR3 regions. TCRdb analysed the multiplex PCR reads with MiXCR anew, one entry per CDR3 protein. The data contain about 560,000 distinct CDR3 sequences, about 15% of them singletons. These data were likewise used in another study, on T cells in Graves' hyperthyroidism and ophthalmopathy.

The specimen was peripheral blood mononuclear cells (PBMCs), collected at new diagnosis, from a patient treated with antithyroid drugs. These receptor sequences come from a man aged 18 to 29 with Graves disease.

Ten or more counts support this clonotype. The chain recombines TRBV28 with TRBJ1-1; D remains unclear. Germline V gene sequence: CDR1 MDHEN, CDR2 SYDVKM. CDR3 length equals 11 residues. Trimming stripped 8 bases from V and 5 bases from J, with 9 bases between. The CDR3 sequence: CASRFGTEAFF. The CDR3 DNA reads TGTGCCAGCCGCTTTGGAACTGAAGCTTTCTTT.

Comments on this clonotype: A much larger clone lies a single base off, so this may be a read error. V is TRBV18 and J is TRBJ2-5; TRBD1 might be the D (6 bases). Germline V gene lookup returns CDR1 KGHSH and CDR2 LQKENI. The CDR3 spans 17 residues. The CDR3 loop is CASPPQARLGGTETQYF. In DNA, the CDR3 is TGTGCCAGCCCACCCCAAGCTCGGTTAGGGGGAACGGAGACCCAGTACTTC. The full variable domain, with the rest looked up from reference TRBV18 and TRBJ2-5, is NAGVMQNPRHLVRRRGQEARLRCSPMKGHSHVYWYRQLPEEGLKFMVYLQKENIIDESGMPKERFSAEFPKEGPSILRIQQVVRGDSAAYFCASPPQARLGGTETQYFGPGTRLLVL.

This chain uses TRBV11-3 with TRBJ2-3; TRBD2 aligns across 11 bases. CDR1 and CDR2 from the germline V gene are SGHNT and YENEEA. J gave up 4 bases and V 2 bases, and 8 bases lay outside the gene matches. The CDR3 is made up of 17 amino acids. The CDR3 protein is CASSLLTSGSIPDTQYF. The CDR3 bases are TGTGCCAGCAGCTTACTCACTAGCGGGAGTATCCCAGATACGCAGTATTTT.

The chain employs TRBV5-6 and TRBJ1-5, with 9 bases fitting TRBD1. The junction had 6 bases not matched to a gene; V was cut back by 2 bases and J by 3 bases. CDR1 and CDR2 (germline): SGHDT, YYEEEE. The CDR3 sequence is 16 residues long. CDR3 residues: CASSFNRGRDNQPQHF. For the CDR3, the DNA is TGTGCCAGCAGCTTTAACAGGGGGCGGGACAATCAGCCCCAGCATTTT. Variable domain in full (rest from reference TRBV5-6 and TRBJ1-5): DAGVTQSPTHLIKTRGQQVTLRCSPKSGHDTVSWYQQALGQGPQFIFQYYEEEERQRGNFPDRFSGHQFPNYSSELNVNALLLGDSALYLCASSFNRGRDNQPQHFGDGTRLSIL.

This clonotype has only a few counts. The chain links TRBV7-3 to TRBJ2-3; D remains unclear. In germline, CDR1 is SGHTA, CDR2 FQGTGA. Between the trimmed V and J ends, which lost 5 bases and 3 bases, there was a span of 9 bases. CDR3 length: 13 residues. CDR3: CASSTPGTDTQYF. Here the CDR3 DNA reads TGTGCCAGCAGCACTCCCGGGACAGATACGCAGTATTTT.

This clonotype occurred a few times. This chain joins TRBV12-3 or TRBV12-4 and TRBJ2-1, with TRBD2 matching over 8 bases. The J segment lost 7 bases and the V segment lost 8 bases, leaving 13 bases of the junction unmatched. The CDR3 is 15 residues long. The CDR3 DNA reads as TGTGCCAGCGCGTTAAGACTAGCGCAGGGAAATGAGCAGTTCTTC. It is translated as CASALRLAQGNEQFF.

The sample holds a few counts of this clonotype. This chain connects TRBV29-1 to TRBJ2-1; D unclear. Between the trimmed V and J ends, which lost 4 bases and 1 base, there was a span of 2 bases. This CDR3 comprises 11 residues. Germline lookup yields CDR1 SQVTM and CDR2 ANQGSEA. CDR3 nucleotide sequence: TGCAGCGTTGCTTCCTACAATGAGCAGTTCTTC. Translated, it gives CSVASYNEQFF.

Turning to this clonotype: A read error may explain this, as a much larger clone is one base away. The V and J genes are TRBV12-3 or TRBV12-4 and TRBJ1-3, with D unclear. V shed 7 bases and J shed 4 bases, with 17 bases lying between them. The CDR3 totals 15 residues. The CDR3 region has the DNA TGTGCCAGCACCCCGACCTCGTTCTCCGGAAACACCATATATTTT. This gives the protein CASTPTSFSGNTIYF.

This clonotype was seen more than once but under ten times. V is TRBV7-9 and J is TRBJ2-1; unclear D gene. The V end lost 5 bases, the J end lost 1 base, and 9 bases lay between the germline ends. The V gene's germline CDR1 is SEHNR and CDR2 FQNEAQ (reference sequence). The CDR3 contains 14 residues. The CDR3 sequence: CASSPPPSYNEQFF. The CDR3 coding sequence is TGTGCCAGCAGCCCCCCCCCTTCCTACAATGAGCAGTTCTTC.

There are many counts of this clonotype. V and J are TRBV10-3 and TRBJ1-5, with a possible D match to TRBD1 (5 bases). Trimming removed 3 bases from V and 1 base from J, with 13 bases in between. This CDR3 contains 16 residues. Germline V lookup: CDR1 ENHRY, CDR2 SYGVKD. The CDR3 region is CAISDPGRSSNQPQHF. Written as DNA, the CDR3 is TGTGCCATCAGTGACCCAGGGAGGAGCAGCAATCAGCCCCAGCATTTT.

Many counts were recorded for this clonotype. V usage is TRBV12-3 or TRBV12-4 and J usage is TRBJ2-4; D tentatively fits TRBD1 or TRBD2 (6 bases each). This CDR3 comprises 14 residues. With 3 bases removed from V and 7 bases from J, the gap between germline ends came to 13 bases. CDR3: CASSFGGRLNIQYF. The CDR3 coding sequence is TGTGCCAGCAGTTTTGGGGGGCGATTGAACATTCAGTACTTC.

This clonotype was seen just once. The chain combines TRBV28 with TRBJ1-3; possible D gene TRBD1, 6 bases. V lost 5 bases and J 0 bases, leaving 11 bases between the germline ends. Germline V lookup: CDR1 MDHEN, CDR2 SYDVKM. The CDR3 runs to 15 residues. In DNA, the CDR3 is TGTGCCAGCAGTCAGGACAGAAGCTCTGGAAACACCATATATTTT. Translated: CASSQDRSSGNTIYF.

This clonotype was found once. This could be a read error, since a much larger clone is one nucleotide away. V is TRBV6-2 or TRBV6-3 and J is TRBJ2-1, with TRBD2 matching 10 bases. Germline lookup yields CDR1 MNHEY and CDR2 SVGEGT. V shed 4 bases, J shed 6 bases, and the junction held 15 bases outside the gene matches. CDR3 size: 18 residues. The CDR3 region is CASSSLFSGRHEANEQFF. In nucleotides, the CDR3 is TGTGCCAGCAGTTCCCTTTTTAGCGGGAGGCATGAGGCCAATGAGCAGTTCTTC.

The chain joins TRBV3-1 to TRBJ1-5; the match to TRBD1 covers 8 bases. Germline V gene lookup returns CDR1 LGHDT and CDR2 YNNKEL (reference sequence). The CDR3 length is 16 residues. Trimming took 4 bases from V and 6 from J; bases not matched to a gene: 11. In DNA, the CDR3 is TGTGCCAGCAGCCCGGGAGGCAGGGGGCATATTCAGCCCCAGCATTTT. Encoded protein: CASSPGGRGHIQPQHF.

Note on this clonotype: Mismatch with germline at one junction end may stem from a read error. The V gene is TRBV20-1, the J gene TRBJ2-1; TRBD2 matches at 9 bases. This CDR3 has 17 amino acids. CDR1 is DFQATT, CDR2 SNEGSKA, per germline (reference sequence). CDR3 nucleotides: TGCAGTGCTAGAGATTGGCGGGAGGGTAACTCCTACAATGAGCGGTTCTTC. Translating it yields CSARDWREGNSYNERFF.

Ten or more counts support this clonotype. The J gene is TRBJ2-4, the V gene TRBV18; TRBD1 aligns across 7 bases. Germline assignment: CDR1 KGHSH and CDR2 LQKENI. The CDR3 runs to 15 residues. V gave up 0 bases and J gave up 5 bases; unmatched junction bases: 4. CDR3 sequence reads: CASSPPLGGQNIQYF. The DNA for the CDR3 is TGTGCCAGCTCACCACCGTTAGGGGGCCAAAACATTCAGTACTTC.

In DNA, the CDR3 is TGTGCCAGCAGTTCCCTCCCGACGGGAGTGGGGGAGACCCAGTACTTC. This sequence encodes CASSSLPTGVGETQYF. This chain links TRBV6-5 with TRBJ2-5, with a tentative D call TRBD2 (6 bases). Trimming shortened V by 4 bases and J by 5 bases, and 20 bases separated the two germline ends. CDR1 is MNHEY and CDR2 is SVGAGI in the germline V gene. This CDR3 has 16 residues.

The J gene is TRBJ2-2, the V gene TRBV4-2, with 8 bases that match TRBD2. Trimming at V came to 4 bases and at J to 0 bases, leaving 4 bases not matched to a gene. CDR1 is LGHNA, CDR2 YNFKEQ, per germline. The CDR3 runs 16 residues. CDR3 loop: CASSRSSGTNTGELFF. In nucleotides, the CDR3 is TGTGCCAGCAGCCGAAGTAGCGGGACGAACACCGGGGAGCTGTTTTTT.

This clonotype was recorded many times. The chain has TRBV7-9 and TRBJ1-1; no firm D call. The V end lost 5 bases, the J end lost 3 bases, and 4 bases lay between the germline ends. The CDR3 contains 11 residues. Germline CDR1 and CDR2: SEHNR and FQNEAQ (reference sequence). This chain's CDR3 is CASSPDTEAFF. The CDR3 bases are TGTGCCAGCAGCCCCGACACTGAAGCTTTCTTT.

The V and J genes are TRBV5-5 and TRBJ2-3; 12 positions match TRBD2. V was clipped by 4 bases and J by 2 bases; unmatched bases: 5. The length of the CDR3 is 16 residues. Germline CDR1 SGHKS, CDR2 YYEKEE (reference sequence). CDR3 DNA sequence: TGTGCCAGCAGCCGTGGGACTAGCGGGTCCACAGATACGCAGTATTTT. Its translation: CASSRGTSGSTDTQYF.

This clonotype was recorded at least ten times. This chain links TRBV20-1 with TRBJ1-1; possibly TRBD1 for D (5 bases). CDR1 and CDR2 (germline): DFQATT, SNEGSKA (reference sequence). There are 13 residues in the CDR3. Trimming left V 6 bases short and J 4 bases short, with 15 bases between. Here the CDR3 DNA reads TGCAGTGCGGGACCCGTCGGAAGCACTGAAGCTTTCTTT. Its translation: CSAGPVGSTEAFF.

This clonotype was picked up many times. The chain recombines TRBV11-2 with TRBJ2-1, with 8 nucleotides matching TRBD2. CDR1 SGHAT and CDR2 FQNNGV come from the germline V gene. V lost 4 bases and J lost 7; bases outside the gene matches: 15. This CDR3 contains 17 residues. The CDR3: CASSWGSGRGSGNEQFF. The CDR3 DNA reads as TGTGCCAGCAGCTGGGGGAGCGGGAGAGGCTCGGGTAATGAGCAGTTCTTC.

The chain combines TRBV19 with TRBJ1-1; TRBD1 matches 9 bases. This CDR3 is built from 16 residues. Germline V lookup: CDR1 LNHDA, CDR2 SQIVND (reference sequence). V dropped 3 bases and J dropped 3; count of bases not matched to a gene: 8. In DNA, the CDR3 is TGTGCCAGTAGTATGGACTCCGGGACAGGGTACACTGAAGCTTTCTTT. Its protein product is CASSMDSGTGYTEAFF.

The table lists this clonotype with many counts. V gene TRBV12-3 or TRBV12-4 combines with J gene TRBJ1-1; D not certain. Trimming removed 6 bases from V and 4 bases from J, with 9 bases in between. The CDR3 length is 12 residues. This chain's CDR3 is CASRTVSTEAFF. CDR3 sequence (DNA): TGTGCCAGCAGAACAGTGAGCACTGAAGCTTTCTTT.

At least ten counts were recorded for this clonotype. The J gene is TRBJ2-7, the V gene TRBV5-6; D unclear. From germline, CDR1 is SGHDT and CDR2 YYEEEE. The CDR3 has 16 residues. The germline V and J ends were trimmed by 3 bases and 0 bases, with 16 bases remaining between them. In nucleotides, the CDR3 is TGTGCCAGCAGCTGGCTCGGCTATCAGAGCTCCTACGAGCAGTACTTC. Translating it yields CASSWLGYQSSYEQYF. The full variable domain, its missing parts supplied by reference TRBV5-6 and TRBJ2-7, is DAGVTQSPTHLIKTRGQQVTLRCSPKSGHDTVSWYQQALGQGPQFIFQYYEEEERQRGNFPDRFSGHQFPNYSSELNVNALLLGDSALYLCASSWLGYQSSYEQYFGPGTRLTVT.

This chain links TRBV16 with TRBJ1-6, with D maybe TRBD1 (5 bases). The CDR3 spans 18 residues. Germline V gene sequence: CDR1 KGHSY, CDR2 FQNENV. Trimming stripped 4 bases from V and 0 bases from J, with 16 bases between. CDR3 coding DNA: TGTGCCAGCAGCCGACTACAGAGACAGAGCTCCTATAATTCACCCCTCCACTTT. It codes for CASSRLQRQSSYNSPLHF.

This clonotype was counted at least ten times. This chain uses TRBV5-1 with TRBJ1-1; D remains unclear. This CDR3 is 12 amino acids long. Germline V lookup: CDR1 SGHRS, CDR2 YFSETQ. Trimming took off 1 base at V and 8 bases at J, with 9 bases between the two ends. The chain's CDR3 is CASSLNREEAFF. The CDR3 nucleotides are TGCGCCAGCAGCTTGAACCGGGAAGAAGCTTTCTTT.

The chain joins TRBV4-1 to TRBJ1-2; possible D gene TRBD1, 6 bases. Germline CDR1 and CDR2: MGHRA and YSYEKL. The CDR3 runs to 15 residues. Trimming stripped 0 bases from V and 2 bases from J, with 10 bases between. CDR3 DNA: TGCGCCAGCAGCCAAGAGCGAACAGGGAACTATGGCTACACCTTC. Translating gives CASSQERTGNYGYTF.

In this sample, this clonotype turned up many times. This chain links TRBV30 with TRBJ1-4; D is ambiguous. V gave up 2 bases and J gave up 7 bases, with 14 bases separating them. CDR1 and CDR2 (germline): GTSNPN, SVGIG (reference sequence). CDR3 length: 14 residues. The CDR3 spells CAWSPATSGEKLFF. The CDR3 bases are TGTGCCTGGAGTCCCGCAACGTCGGGTGAAAAACTGTTTTTT.

As concerns this clonotype: An end of the junction does not agree with germline; a read error may underlie this. This chain joins TRBV6-1 and TRBJ1-4; 7 bases line up with TRBD1. The CDR3 totals 14 residues. The V gene's germline CDR1 is MNHNS and CDR2 SASEGT. CDR3 sequence reads: CASRHPGGTENLFF. The CDR3 bases are TGTGCCAGCAGACACCCAGGGGGTACTGAAAACCTGTTTTTT.